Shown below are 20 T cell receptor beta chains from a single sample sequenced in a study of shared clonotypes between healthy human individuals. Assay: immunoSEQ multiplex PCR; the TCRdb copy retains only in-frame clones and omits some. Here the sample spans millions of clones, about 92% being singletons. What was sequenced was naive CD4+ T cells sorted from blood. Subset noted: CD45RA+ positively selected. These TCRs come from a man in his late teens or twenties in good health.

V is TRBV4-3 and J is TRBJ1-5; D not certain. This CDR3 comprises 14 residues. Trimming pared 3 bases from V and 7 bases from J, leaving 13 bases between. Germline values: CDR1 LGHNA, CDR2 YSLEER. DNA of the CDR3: TGCGCCAGCAGCCAGGATTTGATAGTCCAGCCCCAGCATTTT. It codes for CASSQDLIVQPQHF.

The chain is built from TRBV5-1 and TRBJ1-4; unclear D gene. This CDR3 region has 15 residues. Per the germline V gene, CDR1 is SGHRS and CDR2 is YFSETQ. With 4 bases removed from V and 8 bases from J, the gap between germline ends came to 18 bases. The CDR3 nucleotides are TGCGCCAGCAGCCCGCGGCTGGACGGTCAGGAAAAACTGTTTTTT. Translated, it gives CASSPRLDGQEKLFF.

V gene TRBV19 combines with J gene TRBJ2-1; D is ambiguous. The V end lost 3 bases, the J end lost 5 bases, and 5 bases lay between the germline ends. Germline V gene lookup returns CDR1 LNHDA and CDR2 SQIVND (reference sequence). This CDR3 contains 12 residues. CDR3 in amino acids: CASSILDNEQFF. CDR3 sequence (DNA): TGTGCCAGTAGTATCTTGGACAATGAGCAGTTCTTC.

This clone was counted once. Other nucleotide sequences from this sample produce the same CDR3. CDR3 nucleotide sequence: TGTGCCAGCAGCTTGGTTGGTAGAGGAGAGACCCAGTACTTC. Encoded protein: CASSLVGRGETQYF. The rearrangement uses TRBV5-4 and TRBJ2-5; no firm D call. V shed 0 bases and J shed 4 bases, with 10 bases lying between them. CDR1 and CDR2 (germline): SGHNT, YYREEE (reference sequence). The CDR3 length is 14 residues.

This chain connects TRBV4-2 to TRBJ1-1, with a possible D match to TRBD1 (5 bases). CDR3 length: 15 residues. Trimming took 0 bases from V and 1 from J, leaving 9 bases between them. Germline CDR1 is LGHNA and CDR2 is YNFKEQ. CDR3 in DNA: TGTGCCAGCAGCCAAGAGATGGGGGGGAACACTGAAGCTTTCTTT. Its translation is CASSQEMGGNTEAFF.

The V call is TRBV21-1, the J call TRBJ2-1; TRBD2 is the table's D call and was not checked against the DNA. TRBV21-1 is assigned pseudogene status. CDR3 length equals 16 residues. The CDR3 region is CASSNKIAGGVNEQFF. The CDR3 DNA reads TGTGCCAGCAGCAACAAAATAGCGGGGGGGGTGAATGAGCAGTTCTTC.

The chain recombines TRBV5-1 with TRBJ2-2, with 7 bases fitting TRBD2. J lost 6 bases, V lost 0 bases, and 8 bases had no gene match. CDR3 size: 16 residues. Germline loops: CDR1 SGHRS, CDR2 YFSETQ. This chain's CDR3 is CASSLGGSNMAGELFF. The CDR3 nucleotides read TGCGCCAGCAGCTTGGGCGGGAGCAACATGGCCGGGGAGCTGTTTTTT.

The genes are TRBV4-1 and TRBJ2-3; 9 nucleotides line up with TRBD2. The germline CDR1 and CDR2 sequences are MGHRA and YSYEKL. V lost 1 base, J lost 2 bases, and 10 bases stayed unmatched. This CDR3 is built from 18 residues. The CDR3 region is CASSQGSLAGSTTDTQYF. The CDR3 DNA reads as TGCGCCAGCAGCCAAGGTAGTCTAGCGGGATCAACCACAGATACGCAGTATTTT.

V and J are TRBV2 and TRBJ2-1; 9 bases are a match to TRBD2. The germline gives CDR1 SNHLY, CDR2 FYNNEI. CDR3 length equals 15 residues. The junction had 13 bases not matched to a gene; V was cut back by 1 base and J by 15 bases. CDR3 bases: TGTGCCAGCAGTGAAGGATTAGCGGGAGAGGTTAAGGCGTTCTTC. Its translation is CASSEGLAGEVKAFF.

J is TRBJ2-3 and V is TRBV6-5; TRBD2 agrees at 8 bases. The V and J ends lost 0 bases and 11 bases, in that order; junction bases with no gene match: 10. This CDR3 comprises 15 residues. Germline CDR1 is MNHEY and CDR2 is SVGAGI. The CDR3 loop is CASSYSVAGRFMQYF. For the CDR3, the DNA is TGTGCCAGCAGTTACTCCGTAGCGGGGAGATTCATGCAGTATTTT.

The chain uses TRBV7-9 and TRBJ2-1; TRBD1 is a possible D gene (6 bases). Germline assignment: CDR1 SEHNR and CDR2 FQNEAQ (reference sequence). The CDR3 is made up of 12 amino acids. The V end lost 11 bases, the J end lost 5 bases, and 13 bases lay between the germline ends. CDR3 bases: TGTGCCCTTAGGAACAGGGACAATGAGCAGTTCTTC. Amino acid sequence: CALRNRDNEQFF.

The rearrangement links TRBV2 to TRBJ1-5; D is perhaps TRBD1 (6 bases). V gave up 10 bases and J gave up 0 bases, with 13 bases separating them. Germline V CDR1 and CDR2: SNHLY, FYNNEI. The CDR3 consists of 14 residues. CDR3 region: CATRQGNSNQPQHF. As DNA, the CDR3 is TGTGCCACCCGGCAGGGGAATAGCAATCAGCCCCAGCATTTT.

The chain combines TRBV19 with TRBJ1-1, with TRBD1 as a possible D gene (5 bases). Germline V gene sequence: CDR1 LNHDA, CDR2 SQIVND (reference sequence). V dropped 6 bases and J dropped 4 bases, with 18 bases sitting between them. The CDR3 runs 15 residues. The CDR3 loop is CASSTRGSSSTEAFF. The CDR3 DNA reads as TGTGCCAGTAGCACACGGGGGTCGAGCTCCACTGAAGCTTTCTTT.

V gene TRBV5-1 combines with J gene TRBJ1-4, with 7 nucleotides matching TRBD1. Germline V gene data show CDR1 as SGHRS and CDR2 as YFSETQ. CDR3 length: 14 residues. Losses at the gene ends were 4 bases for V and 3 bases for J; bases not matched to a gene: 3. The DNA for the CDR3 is TGCGCCAGCAGCACAGGGGAAGCTAATGAAAAACTGTTTTTT. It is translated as CASSTGEANEKLFF.

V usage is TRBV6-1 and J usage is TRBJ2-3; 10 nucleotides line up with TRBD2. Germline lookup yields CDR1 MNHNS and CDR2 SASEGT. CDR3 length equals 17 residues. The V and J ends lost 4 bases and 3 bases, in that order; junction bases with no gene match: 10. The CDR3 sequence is CASSGRVLAGGTDTQYF. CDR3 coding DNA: TGTGCCAGCAGTGGGAGGGTCTTAGCGGGGGGAACAGATACGCAGTATTTT.

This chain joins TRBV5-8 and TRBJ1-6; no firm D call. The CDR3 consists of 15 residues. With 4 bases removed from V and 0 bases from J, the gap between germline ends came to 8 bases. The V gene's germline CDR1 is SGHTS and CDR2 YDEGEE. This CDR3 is CASSPGTSYNSPLHF. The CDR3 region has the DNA TGTGCCAGCAGCCCAGGAACCTCCTATAATTCACCCCTCCACTTT.

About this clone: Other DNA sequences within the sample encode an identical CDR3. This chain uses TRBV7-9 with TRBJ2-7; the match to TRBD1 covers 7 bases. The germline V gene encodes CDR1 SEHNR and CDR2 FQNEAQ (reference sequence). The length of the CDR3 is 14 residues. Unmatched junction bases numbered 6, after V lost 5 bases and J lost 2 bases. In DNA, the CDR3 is TGTGCCAGCAGCCCCCGAACAGGGGCCTACGAGCAGTACTTC. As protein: CASSPRTGAYEQYF.

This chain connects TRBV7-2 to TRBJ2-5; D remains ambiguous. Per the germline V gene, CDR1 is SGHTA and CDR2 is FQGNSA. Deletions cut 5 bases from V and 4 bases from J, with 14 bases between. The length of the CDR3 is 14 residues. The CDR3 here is CASSTLGPGETQYF. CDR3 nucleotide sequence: TGTGCCAGCAGCACCCTCGGACCGGGAGAGACCCAGTACTTC.

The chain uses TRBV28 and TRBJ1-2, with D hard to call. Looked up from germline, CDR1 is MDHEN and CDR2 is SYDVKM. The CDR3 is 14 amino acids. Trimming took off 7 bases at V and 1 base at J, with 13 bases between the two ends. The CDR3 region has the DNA TGTGCCAGCATAGGTGGCAGACATAACTATGGCTACACCTTC. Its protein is CASIGGRHNYGYTF.

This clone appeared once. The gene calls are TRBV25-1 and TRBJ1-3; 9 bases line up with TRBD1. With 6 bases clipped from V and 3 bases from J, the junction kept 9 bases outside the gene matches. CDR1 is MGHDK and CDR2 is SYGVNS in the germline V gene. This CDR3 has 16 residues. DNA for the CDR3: TGTGCCAGCAGCCCCACGACAGGGGGATATGGAAACACCATATATTTT. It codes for CASSPTTGGYGNTIYF.